This T cell receptor (beta chain) was identified during a study of T cell responses to AZD1222 COVID-19 vaccine. TCRdb keeps only in-frame clones here, not all; method: immunoSEQ multiplex PCR. Of 150,000 to 200,000 clones in the sample, approximately 90% were seen once. Germline-derived CDR1 and CDR2 are LNHDA and SQIVND (reference sequence). This CDR3 spans 12 amino acids. V was cut by 10 bases and J by 1 base, with 10 bases left in between. The chain recombines TRBV19 with TRBJ1-1, with D maybe TRBD1 (6 bases). The specimen comprised peripheral blood, sampled on day 0 of AZD1222 vaccination. The receptor was isolated from an adult in good health. The CDR3, as DNA: TGTGCCACCCAACAGGGGAACACTGAAGCTTTCTTT. Translating gives CATQQGNTEAFF.